These 29 T cell receptor beta chains originate from one sample sequenced in a study of T-cell memory formation after mild COVID-19. MiXCR, applied by TCRdb to the 5' RACE reads, yields one record per CDR3 protein. The sample lists tens of thousands of distinct CDR3 sequences, 6% to 9.5% occurring once. Specimen: PBMCs or a T cell subset sorted from them (not recorded which). The origin of the receptors is a man aged 18 to 35 who had mild COVID-19 (a few samples of this study predate the infection). Cell type and time point are not known.

In its sample, this clonotype was seen a few times. The gene calls are TRBV3-1 and TRBJ2-2, with 7 nucleotides matching TRBD2. Germline trimming cut 3 bases from V and 4 bases from J; bases unmatched to any gene: 2. Germline V gene data show CDR1 as LGHDT and CDR2 as YNNKEL (reference sequence). This CDR3 has 14 amino acids. CDR3 nucleotide sequence: TGTGCCAGCAGCCAGGGGGGGACCACCGGGGAGCTGTTTTTT. It codes for CASSQGGTTGELFF.

The rearrangement links TRBV4-1 to TRBJ2-7; weak D call: TRBD1 (5 bases). With 0 bases removed from V and 0 bases from J, the gap between germline ends came to 9 bases. CDR3 length: 15 residues. Germline loops: CDR1 MGHRA, CDR2 YSYEKL. The CDR3 protein is CASSQEAGISYEQYF. The DNA of the CDR3 is TGCGCCAGCAGCCAAGAAGCAGGGATCTCCTACGAGCAGTACTTC.

This clonotype was found many times. The chain links TRBV5-6 to TRBJ2-2, with unresolved D. CDR1 is SGHDT, CDR2 YYEEEE, per germline. Trimming removed 4 bases at V and 3 bases at J, with 10 bases between. This CDR3 has 14 amino acids. The CDR3 is CASSPDPYTGELFF. CDR3 DNA: TGTGCCAGCAGCCCTGACCCGTACACCGGGGAGCTGTTTTTT. The full variable domain, with the rest looked up from reference TRBV5-6 and TRBJ2-2, is DAGVTQSPTHLIKTRGQQVTLRCSPKSGHDTVSWYQQALGQGPQFIFQYYEEEERQRGNFPDRFSGHQFPNYSSELNVNALLLGDSALYLCASSPDPYTGELFFGEGSRLTVL.

This clonotype was seen a few times. This chain links TRBV7-3 with TRBJ2-3; possibly TRBD1 or TRBD2 for D (6 bases each). V lost 1 base to trimming and J lost 5 bases, with 16 bases between them. The germline V gene encodes CDR1 SGHTA and CDR2 FQGTGA. The CDR3 is made up of 16 amino acids. DNA of the CDR3: TGTGCCAGCAGCTTAATGGGGGGCGCCGGGAAAGATACGCAGTATTTT. Residues: CASSLMGGAGKDTQYF.

This clonotype was seen repeatedly, ten times or more. J is TRBJ2-3 and V is TRBV9, with 7 nucleotides matching TRBD2. The CDR3 has 16 amino acids. Unmatched junction bases numbered 14, after V lost 4 bases and J lost 6 bases. Germline V gene lookup returns CDR1 SGDLS and CDR2 YYNGEE. The CDR3, as DNA: TGTGCCAGCAGCCCAAGTCTAGCGGCGTTTTCTGATACGCAGTATTTT. As protein: CASSPSLAAFSDTQYF.

The table lists this clonotype with a few counts. This chain connects TRBV4-3 to TRBJ2-3; D may be TRBD2 (6 bases). V was cut by 2 bases and J by 2 bases, with 14 bases left in between. The CDR3 length is 16 residues. Germline lookup yields CDR1 LGHNA and CDR2 YSLEER. The CDR3 here is CASSQLLARLTDTQYF. The CDR3 bases are TGCGCCAGCAGCCAACTTCTAGCGCGCCTCACAGATACGCAGTATTTT.

V usage is TRBV7-2 and J usage is TRBJ1-1, with D uncertain. The ends were cut back, 5 bases at V and 0 bases at J, with 10 bases in the middle. CDR3 length equals 14 residues. Germline V gives CDR1 SGHTA, CDR2 FQGNSA. In DNA form, the CDR3 reads TGTGCCAGCAGCCCCCCCAACCTGAACACTGAAGCTTTCTTT. Translation: CASSPPNLNTEAFF.

In this sample, this clonotype turned up many times. J is TRBJ1-1 and V is TRBV20-1; 8 bases are shared with TRBD1. This CDR3 region has 16 residues. Unmatched junction bases numbered 13, after V lost 0 bases and J lost 7 bases. Germline-derived CDR1 and CDR2 are DFQATT and SNEGSKA (reference sequence). The CDR3 protein is CSARDLNRGYEDEAFF. CDR3 DNA: TGCAGTGCTAGAGATCTAAACAGGGGGTACGAGGATGAAGCTTTCTTT.

The chain is built from TRBV5-1 and TRBJ2-1, with TRBD1 identical over 7 bases. Germline values: CDR1 SGHRS, CDR2 YFSETQ. With 5 bases clipped from V and 4 bases from J, the junction kept 9 bases outside the gene matches. The CDR3 has 15 amino acids. The CDR3 is CASRLTGTIYNEQFF. CDR3 bases: TGCGCCAGCAGGCTGACAGGGACGATTTACAATGAGCAGTTCTTC.

The chain carries TRBV5-1 and TRBJ2-3; 8 bases line up with TRBD2. After removal of 5 bases from V and 6 bases from J, the junction contained 14 bases not matched to a gene. The germline V gene has CDR1 SGHRS and CDR2 YFSETQ. This CDR3 spans 16 amino acids. DNA of the CDR3: TGCGCCAGCAGTTTCGGTAGCGGGACTTCCTTGGATACGCAGTATTTT. This codes for CASSFGSGTSLDTQYF.

J is TRBJ1-2 and V is TRBV12-3 or TRBV12-4; TRBD1 is a possible D gene (6 bases). The CDR3 spans 13 residues. The V end was cut by 3 bases, the J end by 4 bases, with 9 bases between. CDR3: CASSFRGGYGYTF. The CDR3 region has the DNA TGTGCCAGCAGTTTCCGAGGGGGCTATGGCTACACCTTC.

The chain recombines TRBV28 with TRBJ1-4, with 8 positions matching TRBD1. J gave up 3 bases and V 5 bases, and 5 bases lay outside the gene matches. The CDR3 consists of 15 residues. Germline V CDR1 and CDR2: MDHEN, SYDVKM. DNA of the CDR3: TGTGCCAGCAGTAGCGGACAGGGATCTAATGAAAAACTGTTTTTT. Protein sequence: CASSSGQGSNEKLFF.

This clonotype was observed at least ten times. The chain uses TRBV7-9 and TRBJ2-2; D remains unclear. V lost 1 base, J lost 10 bases, and 7 bases lay in between. Germline V lookup: CDR1 SEHNR, CDR2 FQNEAQ (reference sequence). The CDR3 contains 12 residues. As DNA, the CDR3 is TGTGCCAGCAGCTTAGGTCCCTCGGAGCTGTTTTTT. It encodes CASSLGPSELFF.

This clonotype was detected a few times. The rearrangement joins TRBV7-9 to TRBJ1-5; D possibly corresponds to TRBD1 (5 bases). The germline V and J ends were trimmed by 5 bases and 8 bases, with 13 bases remaining between them. This CDR3 is 13 amino acids long. The germline V gene has CDR1 SEHNR and CDR2 FQNEAQ (reference sequence). The CDR3 nucleotides read TGTGCCAGCAGCCAGGGACCCTTGGAGCCCCAGCATTTT. It is translated as CASSQGPLEPQHF. The entire variable domain, with the rest obtained from reference TRBV7-9 and TRBJ1-5, is as follows: DTGVSQNPRHKITKRGQNVTFRCDPISEHNRLYWYRQTLGQGPEFLTYFQNEAQLEKSRLLSDRFSAERPKGSFSTLEIQRTEQGDSAMYLCASSQGPLEPQHFGDGTRLSIL.

This chain connects TRBV6-6 to TRBJ2-2; D uncertain. The CDR3 contains 13 residues. The germline V gene encodes CDR1 MNHNY and CDR2 SVGAGI (reference sequence). Trimming shortened V by 5 bases and J by 2 bases, and 6 bases separated the two germline ends. CDR3 nucleotide sequence: TGTGCCAGCAGTCACCAAAACACCGGGGAGCTGTTTTTT. Its translation is CASSHQNTGELFF.

This clonotype was recorded a few times. V is TRBV6-2 or TRBV6-3 and J is TRBJ1-2; D is uncertain. V was shortened by 7 bases and J by 4 bases, with 10 bases between the two germline ends. Germline CDR1 and CDR2: MNHEY and SVGEGT. The CDR3 has 12 residues. CDR3 nucleotides: TGTGCCAGCACCATCCCCCCCTATGGCTACACCTTC. Translation: CASTIPPYGYTF.

J is TRBJ2-7 and V is TRBV2; the match to TRBD1 covers 9 bases. J lost 1 base, V lost 6 bases, and 13 bases had no gene match. Looked up from germline, CDR1 is SNHLY and CDR2 is FYNNEI. The CDR3 sequence is 17 residues long. CDR3 residues: CASSPGQGFSSSYEQYF. The CDR3 bases are TGTGCCAGCAGCCCGGGACAGGGATTTTCATCTTCCTACGAGCAGTACTTC. The whole variable domain, filled in from reference TRBV2 and TRBJ2-7, reads EPEVTQTPSHQVTQMGQEVILRCVPISNHLYFYWYRQILGQKVEFLVSFYNNEISEKSEIFDDQFSVERPDGSNFTLKIRSTKLEDSAMYFCASSPGQGFSSSYEQYFGPGTRLTVT.

In its sample, this clonotype was seen a few times. The rearrangement links TRBV12-3 or TRBV12-4 to TRBJ2-5; 7 bases match TRBD1. The CDR3 is made up of 13 amino acids. Trimming removed 5 bases from V and 3 bases from J; junction bases left unmatched: 3. Written as DNA, the CDR3 is TGTGCCAGCAGTCGTGGACAGGAAGAGACCCAGTACTTC. Its translation: CASSRGQEETQYF.

The J gene is TRBJ2-2, the V gene TRBV7-2; D might be TRBD2 (7 bases). V lost 6 bases and J 6 bases, leaving 14 bases between the germline ends. The CDR3 runs to 14 residues. Germline loops: CDR1 SGHTA, CDR2 FQGNSA. CDR3 protein: CASSLQGGAGELFF. The CDR3 DNA reads TGTGCCAGCAGTTTACAGGGAGGGGCCGGGGAGCTGTTTTTT.

This rearrangement joins TRBV6-7 to TRBJ1-1; 7 bases align to TRBD1. TRBV6-7 carries the ORF label, with uncertain function. The CDR3 sequence is 20 residues long. The ends lost 0 bases at V and 5 bases at J; junction bases unmatched: 21. The CDR3 protein is CASSYSLGQCEPRDETEAFF. The CDR3 DNA follows: TGTGCCAGCAGTTACTCGCTGGGACAGTGCGAACCACGCGACGAGACTGAAGCTTTCTTT.

This clonotype occurred many times. J is TRBJ2-3 and V is TRBV7-2, with TRBD2 matching 7 bases. There are 15 residues in the CDR3. The germline gives CDR1 SGHTA, CDR2 FQGNSA. Trimming took 5 bases from V and 8 from J; bases not matched to a gene: 13. The CDR3 loop is CASSVAPTREATQYF. The DNA for the CDR3 is TGTGCCAGCAGCGTCGCCCCGACCCGGGAGGCTACGCAGTATTTT.

The rearrangement uses TRBV3-1 and TRBJ1-2; D is perhaps TRBD1 (6 bases). Germline CDR1 LGHDT, CDR2 YNNKEL (reference sequence). V was shortened by 4 bases and J by 1 base, with 10 bases between the two germline ends. There are 14 residues in the CDR3. CDR3 sequence reads: CASSPRQVNYGYTF. The CDR3 region has the DNA TGTGCCAGCAGCCCCCGACAGGTTAACTATGGCTACACCTTC. The full variable domain, its missing parts supplied by reference TRBV3-1 and TRBJ1-2, is DTAVSQTPKYLVTQMGNDKSIKCEQNLGHDTMYWYKQDSKKFLKIMFSYNNKELIINETVPNRFSPKSPDKAHLNLHINSLELGDSAVYFCASSPRQVNYGYTFGSGTRLTVV.

This chain connects TRBV7-2 to TRBJ2-5; unclear D gene. The CDR3 is 13 amino acids. Germline V gene data show CDR1 as SGHTA and CDR2 as FQGNSA. V lost 4 bases to trimming and J lost 3 bases, with 9 bases between them. The CDR3 loop reads CASSSQQKETQYF. CDR3 sequence (DNA): TGTGCCAGCAGCTCGCAACAGAAAGAGACCCAGTACTTC.

V and J are TRBV4-1 and TRBJ2-7, with D possibly TRBD1 on 8 matching bases. This CDR3 region has 15 residues. CDR1 MGHRA and CDR2 YSYEKL come from the germline V gene. V was cut by 4 bases and J by 4 bases, with 17 bases left in between. The CDR3 region is CASSPGGTGVYEQYF. The DNA for the CDR3 is TGCGCCAGCAGCCCCGGGGGGACAGGAGTGTACGAGCAGTACTTC.

The chain has TRBV6-5 and TRBJ1-5; no reliable D call. V was pared by 4 bases and J by 7 bases, with 14 bases between. The V gene's germline CDR1 is MNHEY and CDR2 SVGAGI. This CDR3 region has 14 residues. The chain's CDR3 is CASSFAVGQQPQHF. CDR3 bases: TGTGCCAGCAGTTTCGCGGTAGGGCAGCAGCCCCAGCATTTT.

The chain recombines TRBV20-1 with TRBJ2-1, with a tentative D call TRBD2 (6 bases). CDR1 is DFQATT and CDR2 is SNEGSKA in the germline V gene (reference sequence). The V and J ends lost 4 bases and 0 bases respectively, with 13 bases between them. CDR3 length: 15 residues. CDR3 residues: CSAIDSGSSYNEQFF. For the CDR3, the DNA is TGCAGTGCTATAGATAGCGGTAGCTCCTACAATGAGCAGTTCTTC.

In this sample, this clonotype turned up a few times. The rearrangement links TRBV4-3 to TRBJ2-3; D not resolved. Germline loops: CDR1 LGHNA, CDR2 YSLEER. V lost 1 base, J lost 3 bases, and 5 bases lay in between. This CDR3 spans 13 amino acids. The CDR3 here is CASSQVGTDTQYF. The DNA of the CDR3 is TGCGCCAGCAGCCAAGTGGGAACAGATACGCAGTATTTT.

This chain connects TRBV7-2 to TRBJ2-5, with TRBD2 matching 11 bases. The junction had 6 bases not matched to a gene; V was cut back by 5 bases and J by 4 bases. The CDR3 has 15 residues. Germline V lookup: CDR1 SGHTA, CDR2 FQGNSA. The DNA for the CDR3 is TGTGCCAGCAGCCAGACTAGCGGGGCAGGAGAGACCCAGTACTTC. It is translated as CASSQTSGAGETQYF.

This clonotype appeared a few times. CDR3 amino acids: CASSIGPRGNSPLHF. DNA for the CDR3: TGTGCCAGCAGTATTGGGCCAAGAGGAAATTCACCCCTCCACTTT. The chain carries TRBV6-5 and TRBJ1-6; D unclear. Deletions cut 5 bases from V and 7 bases from J, with 15 bases between. This CDR3 is built from 15 residues. Per the germline V gene, CDR1 is MNHEY and CDR2 is SVGAGI.